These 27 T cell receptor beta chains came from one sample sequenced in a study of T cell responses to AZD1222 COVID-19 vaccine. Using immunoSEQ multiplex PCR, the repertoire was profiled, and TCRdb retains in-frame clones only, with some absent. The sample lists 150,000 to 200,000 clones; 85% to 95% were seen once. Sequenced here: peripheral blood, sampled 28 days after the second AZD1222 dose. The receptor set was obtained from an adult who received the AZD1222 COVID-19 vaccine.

The DNA for the CDR3 is TGTGCCAGCTCAGCAGACTCCTACGAGCAGTACTTC. Translation: CASSADSYEQYF. The rearrangement links TRBV18 to TRBJ2-7; D remains ambiguous. Between the trimmed V and J ends, which lost 5 bases and 0 bases, there was a span of 5 bases. The CDR3 consists of 12 residues. CDR1 and CDR2 (germline): KGHSH, LQKENI. The complete variable domain, with remaining parts taken from reference TRBV18 and TRBJ2-7, reads NAGVMQNPRHLVRRRGQEARLRCSPMKGHSHVYWYRQLPEEGLKFMVYLQKENIIDESGMPKERFSAEFPKEGPSILRIQQVVRGDSAAYFCASSADSYEQYFGPGTRLTVT.

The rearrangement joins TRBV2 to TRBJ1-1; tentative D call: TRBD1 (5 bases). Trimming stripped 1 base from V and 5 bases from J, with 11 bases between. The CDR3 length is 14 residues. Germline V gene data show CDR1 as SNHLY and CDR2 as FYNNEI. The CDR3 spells CASSEGQGLTEAFF. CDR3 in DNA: TGTGCCAGCAGTGAAGGTCAGGGCCTAACTGAAGCTTTCTTT.

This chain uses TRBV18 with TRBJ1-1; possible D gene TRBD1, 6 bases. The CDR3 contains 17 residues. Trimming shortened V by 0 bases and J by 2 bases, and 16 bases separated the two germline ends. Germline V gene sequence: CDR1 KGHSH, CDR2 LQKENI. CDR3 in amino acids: CASSPPTGAGVNTEAFF. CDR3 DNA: TGTGCCAGCTCACCACCGACGGGGGCAGGGGTCAACACTGAAGCTTTCTTT.

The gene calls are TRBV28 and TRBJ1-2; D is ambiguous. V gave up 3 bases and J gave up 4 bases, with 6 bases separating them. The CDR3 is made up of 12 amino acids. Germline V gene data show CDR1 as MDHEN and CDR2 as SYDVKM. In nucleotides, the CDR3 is TGTGCCAGCAGTTTGGGAGCCTATGGCTACACCTTC. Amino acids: CASSLGAYGYTF.

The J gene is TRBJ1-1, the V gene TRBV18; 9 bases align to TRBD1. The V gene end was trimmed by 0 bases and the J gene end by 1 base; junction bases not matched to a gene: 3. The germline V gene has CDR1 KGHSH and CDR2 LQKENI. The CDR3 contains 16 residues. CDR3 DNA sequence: TGTGCCAGCTCACCACCTGACAGGGGGTCGAACACTGAAGCTTTCTTT. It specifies CASSPPDRGSNTEAFF.

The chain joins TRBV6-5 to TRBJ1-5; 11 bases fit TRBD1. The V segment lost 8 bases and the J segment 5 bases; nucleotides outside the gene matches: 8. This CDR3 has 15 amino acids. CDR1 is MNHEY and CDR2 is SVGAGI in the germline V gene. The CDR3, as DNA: TGTGCCAGCCGACCGGGACAGGGGGTTTATCAGCCCCAGCATTTT. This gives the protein CASRPGQGVYQPQHF.

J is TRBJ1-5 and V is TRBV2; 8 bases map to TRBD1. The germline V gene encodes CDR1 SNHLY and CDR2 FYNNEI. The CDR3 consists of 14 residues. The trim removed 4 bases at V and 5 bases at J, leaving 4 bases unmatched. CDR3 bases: TGTGCCAGCAGTGGCCAGGGGGCTGATCAGCCCCAGCATTTT. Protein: CASSGQGADQPQHF.

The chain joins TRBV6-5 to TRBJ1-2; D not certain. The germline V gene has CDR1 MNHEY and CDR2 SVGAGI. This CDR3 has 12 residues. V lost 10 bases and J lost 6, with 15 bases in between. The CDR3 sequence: CATFGGQHGYTF. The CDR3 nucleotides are TGTGCCACCTTTGGAGGGCAGCATGGCTACACCTTC.

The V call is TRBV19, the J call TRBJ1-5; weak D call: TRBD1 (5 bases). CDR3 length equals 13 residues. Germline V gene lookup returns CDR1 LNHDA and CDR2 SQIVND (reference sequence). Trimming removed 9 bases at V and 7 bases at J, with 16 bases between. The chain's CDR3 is CASTQGGWQPQHF. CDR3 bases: TGTGCCAGCACTCAGGGTGGATGGCAGCCCCAGCATTTT.

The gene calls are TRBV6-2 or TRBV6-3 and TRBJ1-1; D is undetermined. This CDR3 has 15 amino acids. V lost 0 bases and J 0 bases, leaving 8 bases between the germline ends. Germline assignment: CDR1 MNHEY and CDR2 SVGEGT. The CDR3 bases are TGTGCCAGCAGTTACTCGCGAGGTATGAACACTGAAGCTTTCTTT. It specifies CASSYSRGMNTEAFF.

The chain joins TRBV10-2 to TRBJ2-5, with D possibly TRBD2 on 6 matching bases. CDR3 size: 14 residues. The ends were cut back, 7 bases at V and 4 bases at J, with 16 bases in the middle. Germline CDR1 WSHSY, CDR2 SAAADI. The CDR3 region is CASNRGRSPETQYF. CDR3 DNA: TGCGCCAGCAACCGGGGGAGATCCCCAGAGACCCAGTACTTC.

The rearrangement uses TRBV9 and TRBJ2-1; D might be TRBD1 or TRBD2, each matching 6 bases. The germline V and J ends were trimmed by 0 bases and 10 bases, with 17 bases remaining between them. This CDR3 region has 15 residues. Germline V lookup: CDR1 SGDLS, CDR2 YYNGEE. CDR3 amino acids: CASSVGGLQQGEQFF. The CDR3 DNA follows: TGTGCCAGCAGCGTAGGGGGACTTCAGCAGGGGGAGCAGTTCTTC.

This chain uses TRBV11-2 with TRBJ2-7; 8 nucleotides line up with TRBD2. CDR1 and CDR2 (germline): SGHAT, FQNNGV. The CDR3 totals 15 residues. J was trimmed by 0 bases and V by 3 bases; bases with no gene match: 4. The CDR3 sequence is CASSLTSDSSYEQYF. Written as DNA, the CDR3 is TGTGCCAGCAGCTTGACTAGCGACTCCTCCTACGAGCAGTACTTC.

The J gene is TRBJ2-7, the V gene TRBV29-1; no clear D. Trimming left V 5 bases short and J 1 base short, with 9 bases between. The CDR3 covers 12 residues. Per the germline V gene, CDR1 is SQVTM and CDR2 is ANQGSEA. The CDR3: CSVRDGSYEQYF. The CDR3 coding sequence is TGCAGCGTTCGCGACGGATCCTACGAGCAGTACTTC.

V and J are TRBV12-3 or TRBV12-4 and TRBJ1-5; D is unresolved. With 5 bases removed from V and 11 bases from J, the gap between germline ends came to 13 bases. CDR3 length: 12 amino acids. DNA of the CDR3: TGTGCCAGCAGTCAGGTCCTTGGGACCCAGCATTTT. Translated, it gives CASSQVLGTQHF.

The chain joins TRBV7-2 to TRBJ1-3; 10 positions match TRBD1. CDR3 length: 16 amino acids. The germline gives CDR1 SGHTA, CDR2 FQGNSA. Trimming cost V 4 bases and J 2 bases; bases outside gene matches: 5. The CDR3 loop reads CASSSEDRGTGNTIYF. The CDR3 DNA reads TGTGCCAGCAGCTCCGAGGACAGGGGGACTGGAAACACCATATATTTT.

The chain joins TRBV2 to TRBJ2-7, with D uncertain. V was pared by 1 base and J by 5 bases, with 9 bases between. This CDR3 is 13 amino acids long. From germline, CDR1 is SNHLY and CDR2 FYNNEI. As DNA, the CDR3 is TGTGCCAGCAGTGAAGGCCGTTTGGACGAGCAGTACTTC. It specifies CASSEGRLDEQYF.

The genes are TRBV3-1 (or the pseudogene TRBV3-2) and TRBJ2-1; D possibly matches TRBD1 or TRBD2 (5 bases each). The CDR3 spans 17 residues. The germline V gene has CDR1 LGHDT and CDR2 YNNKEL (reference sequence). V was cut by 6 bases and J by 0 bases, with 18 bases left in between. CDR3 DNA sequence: TGTGCCAGCAGTCCAACTGGGACGCTCCGCTCCTACAATGAGCAGTTCTTC. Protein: CASSPTGTLRSYNEQFF.

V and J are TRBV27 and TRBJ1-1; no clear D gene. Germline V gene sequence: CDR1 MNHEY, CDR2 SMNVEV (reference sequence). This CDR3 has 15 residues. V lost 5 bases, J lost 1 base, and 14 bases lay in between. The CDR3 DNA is TGTGCCAGCAGTCCCCGAACAGTTCCGAACACTGAAGCTTTCTTT. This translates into CASSPRTVPNTEAFF.

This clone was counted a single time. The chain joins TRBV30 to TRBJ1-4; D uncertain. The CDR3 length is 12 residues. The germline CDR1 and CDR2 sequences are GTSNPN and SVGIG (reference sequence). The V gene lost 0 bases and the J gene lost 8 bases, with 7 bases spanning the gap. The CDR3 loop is CAWSVQGEKLFF. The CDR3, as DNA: TGTGCCTGGAGTGTACAAGGAGAAAAACTGTTTTTT. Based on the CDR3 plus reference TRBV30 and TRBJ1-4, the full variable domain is SQTIHQWPATLVQPVGSPLSLECTVEGTSNPNLYWYRQAAGRGLQLLFYSVGIGQISSEVPQNLSASRPQDRQFILSSKKLLLSDSGFYLCAWSVQGEKLFFGSGTQLSVL.

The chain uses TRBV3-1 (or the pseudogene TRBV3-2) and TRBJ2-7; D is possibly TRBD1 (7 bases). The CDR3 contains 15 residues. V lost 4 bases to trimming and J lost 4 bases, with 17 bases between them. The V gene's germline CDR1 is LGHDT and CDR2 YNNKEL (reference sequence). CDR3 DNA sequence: TGTGCCAGCAGCCCCGCGTCAGGGGGGAGATACGAGCAGTACTTC. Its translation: CASSPASGGRYEQYF.

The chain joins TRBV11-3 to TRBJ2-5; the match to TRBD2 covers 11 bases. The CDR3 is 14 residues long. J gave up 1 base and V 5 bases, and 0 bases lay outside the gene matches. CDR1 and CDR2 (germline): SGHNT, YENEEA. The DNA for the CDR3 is TGTGCCAGCAGCCTAGCGGGAGGCCAAGAGACCCAGTACTTC. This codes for CASSLAGGQETQYF.

CDR3 DNA: TGTGCCAGCAGTCCTCGCCTCGAGGATTCACCCCTCCACTTT. This codes for CASSPRLEDSPLHF. The chain couples TRBV6-6 to TRBJ1-6; no firm D call. The V gene's germline CDR1 is MNHNY and CDR2 SVGAGI (reference sequence). Between the trimmed V and J ends, which lost 5 bases and 8 bases, there was a span of 13 bases. The CDR3 runs to 14 residues.

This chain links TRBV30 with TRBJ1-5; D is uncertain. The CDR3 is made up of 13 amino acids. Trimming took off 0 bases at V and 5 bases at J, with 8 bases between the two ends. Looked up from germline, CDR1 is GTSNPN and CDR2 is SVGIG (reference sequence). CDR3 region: CAWSVQLDQPQHF. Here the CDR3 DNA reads TGTGCCTGGAGTGTACAGTTAGATCAGCCCCAGCATTTT.

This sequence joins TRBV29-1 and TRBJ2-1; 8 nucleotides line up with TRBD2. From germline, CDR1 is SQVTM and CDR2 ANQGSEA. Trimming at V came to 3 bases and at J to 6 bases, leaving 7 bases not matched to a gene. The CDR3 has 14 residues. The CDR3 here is CSVELAGRANEQFF. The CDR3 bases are TGCAGCGTTGAGCTCGCCGGGAGGGCCAATGAGCAGTTCTTC.

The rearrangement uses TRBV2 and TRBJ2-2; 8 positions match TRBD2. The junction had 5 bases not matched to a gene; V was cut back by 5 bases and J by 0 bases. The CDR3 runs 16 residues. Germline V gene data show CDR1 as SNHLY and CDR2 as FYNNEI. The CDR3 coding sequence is TGTGCCAGCAGTCCTACTAGCGGAGCGAACACCGGGGAGCTGTTTTTT. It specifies CASSPTSGANTGELFF.

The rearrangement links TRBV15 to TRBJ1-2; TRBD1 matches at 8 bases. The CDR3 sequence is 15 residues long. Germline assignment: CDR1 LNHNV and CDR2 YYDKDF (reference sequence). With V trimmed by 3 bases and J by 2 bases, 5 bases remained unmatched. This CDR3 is CATSRDRVANYGYTF. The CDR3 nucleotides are TGTGCCACCAGCAGGGACAGGGTCGCCAACTATGGCTACACCTTC.